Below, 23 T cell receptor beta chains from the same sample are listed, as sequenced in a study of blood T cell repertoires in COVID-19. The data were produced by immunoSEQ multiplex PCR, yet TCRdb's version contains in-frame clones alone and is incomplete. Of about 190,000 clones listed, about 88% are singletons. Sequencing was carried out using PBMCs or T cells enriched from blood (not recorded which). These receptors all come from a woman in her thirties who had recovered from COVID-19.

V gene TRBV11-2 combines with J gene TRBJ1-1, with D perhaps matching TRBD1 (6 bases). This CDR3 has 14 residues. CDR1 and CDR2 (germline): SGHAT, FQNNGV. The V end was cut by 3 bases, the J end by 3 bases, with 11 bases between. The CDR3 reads CASSFRGGDTEAFF. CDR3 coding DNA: TGTGCCAGCAGCTTCAGGGGAGGGGACACTGAAGCTTTCTTT.

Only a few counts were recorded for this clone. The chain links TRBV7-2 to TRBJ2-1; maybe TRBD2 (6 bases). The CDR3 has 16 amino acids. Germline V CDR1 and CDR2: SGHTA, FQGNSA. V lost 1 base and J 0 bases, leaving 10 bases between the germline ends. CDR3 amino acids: CASSLVGGASYNEQFF. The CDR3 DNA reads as TGTGCCAGCAGCTTAGTGGGCGGGGCCTCCTACAATGAGCAGTTCTTC.

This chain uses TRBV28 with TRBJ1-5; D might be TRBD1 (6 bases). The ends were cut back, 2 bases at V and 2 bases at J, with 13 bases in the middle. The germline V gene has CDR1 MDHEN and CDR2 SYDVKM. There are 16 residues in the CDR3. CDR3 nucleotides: TGTGCCAGCAGTTTAAATATACCAGGGGGCAATCAGCCCCAGCATTTT. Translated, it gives CASSLNIPGGNQPQHF.

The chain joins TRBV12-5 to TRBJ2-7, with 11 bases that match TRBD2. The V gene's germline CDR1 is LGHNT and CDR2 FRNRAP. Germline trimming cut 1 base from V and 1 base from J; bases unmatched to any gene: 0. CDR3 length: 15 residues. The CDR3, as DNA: TGTGCTAGTGGTTTGGCTAGCGGGAGGTCCTACGAGCAGTACTTC. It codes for CASGLASGRSYEQYF.

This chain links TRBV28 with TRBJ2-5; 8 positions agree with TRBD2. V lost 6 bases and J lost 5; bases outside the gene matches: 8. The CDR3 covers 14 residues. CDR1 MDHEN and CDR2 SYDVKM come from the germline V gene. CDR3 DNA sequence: TGTGCCAGCAGAACCCCGGGCGGGAGGGAGACCCAGTACTTC. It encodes CASRTPGGRETQYF.

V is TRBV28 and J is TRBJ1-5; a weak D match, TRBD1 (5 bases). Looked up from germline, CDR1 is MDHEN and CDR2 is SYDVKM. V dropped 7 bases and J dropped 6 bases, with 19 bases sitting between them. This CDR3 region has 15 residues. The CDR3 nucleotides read TGTGCCAGCAACCCGACGGCAGGGCATTCTCAGCCCCAGCATTTT. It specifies CASNPTAGHSQPQHF.

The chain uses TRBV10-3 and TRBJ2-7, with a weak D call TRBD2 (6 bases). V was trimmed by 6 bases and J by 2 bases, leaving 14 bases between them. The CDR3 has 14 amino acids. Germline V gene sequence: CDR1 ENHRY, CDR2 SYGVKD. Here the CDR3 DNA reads TGTGCCATCAGCGGACTACCTGCGGCCTACGAGCAGTACTTC. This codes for CAISGLPAAYEQYF.

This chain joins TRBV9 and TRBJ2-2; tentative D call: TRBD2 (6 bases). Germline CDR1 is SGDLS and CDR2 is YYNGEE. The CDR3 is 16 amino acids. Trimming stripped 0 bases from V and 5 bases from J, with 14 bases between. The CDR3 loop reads CASSVATSGPTGELFF. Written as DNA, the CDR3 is TGTGCCAGCAGCGTAGCTACCAGCGGGCCTACCGGGGAGCTGTTTTTT.

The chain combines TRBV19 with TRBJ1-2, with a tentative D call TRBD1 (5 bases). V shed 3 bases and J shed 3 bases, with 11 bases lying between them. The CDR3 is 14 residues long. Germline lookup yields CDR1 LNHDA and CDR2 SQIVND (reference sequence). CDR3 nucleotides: TGTGCCAGTAGTATCGCGACAGCGTACTATGGCTACACCTTC. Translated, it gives CASSIATAYYGYTF.

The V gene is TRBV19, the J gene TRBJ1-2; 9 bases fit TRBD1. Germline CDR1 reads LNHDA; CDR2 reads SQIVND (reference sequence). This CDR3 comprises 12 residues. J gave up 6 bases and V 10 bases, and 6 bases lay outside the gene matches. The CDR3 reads CATRTGVDGYTF. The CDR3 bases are TGTGCCACCAGGACAGGGGTGGATGGCTACACCTTC.

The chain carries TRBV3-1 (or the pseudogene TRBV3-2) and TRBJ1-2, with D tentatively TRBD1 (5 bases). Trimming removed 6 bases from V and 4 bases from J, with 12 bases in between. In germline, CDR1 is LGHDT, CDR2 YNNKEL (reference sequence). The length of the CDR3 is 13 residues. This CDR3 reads CASSLQATYGYTF. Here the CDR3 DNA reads TGTGCCAGCAGTCTACAGGCGACCTATGGCTACACCTTC.

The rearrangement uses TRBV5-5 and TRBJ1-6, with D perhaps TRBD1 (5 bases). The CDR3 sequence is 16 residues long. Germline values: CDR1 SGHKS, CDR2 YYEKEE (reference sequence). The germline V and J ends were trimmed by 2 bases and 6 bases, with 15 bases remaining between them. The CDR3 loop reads CASSLQALGGNSPLHF. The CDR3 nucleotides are TGTGCCAGCAGCTTACAGGCCCTGGGGGGTAATTCACCCCTCCACTTT. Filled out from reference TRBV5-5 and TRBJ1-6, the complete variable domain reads DAGVTQSPTHLIKTRGQQVTLRCSPISGHKSVSWYQQVLGQGPQFIFQYYEKEERGRGNFPDRFSARQFPNYSSELNVNALLLGDSALYLCASSLQALGGNSPLHFGNGTRLTVT.

DNA for the CDR3: TGTGCCGCCCGGACAGTCGCTCGGTCACCCCTCCACTTT. This sequence encodes CAARTVARSPLHF. This chain joins TRBV10-3 and TRBJ1-6, with D maybe TRBD1 (6 bases). The CDR3 is 13 amino acids. V dropped 11 bases and J dropped 10 bases, with 18 bases sitting between them. From germline, CDR1 is ENHRY and CDR2 SYGVKD.

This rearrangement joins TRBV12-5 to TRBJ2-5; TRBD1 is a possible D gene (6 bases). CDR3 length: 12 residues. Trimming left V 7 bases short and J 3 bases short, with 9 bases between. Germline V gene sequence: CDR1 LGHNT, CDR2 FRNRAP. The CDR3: CASAHREETQYF. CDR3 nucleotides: TGTGCTAGTGCCCACAGGGAAGAGACCCAGTACTTC.

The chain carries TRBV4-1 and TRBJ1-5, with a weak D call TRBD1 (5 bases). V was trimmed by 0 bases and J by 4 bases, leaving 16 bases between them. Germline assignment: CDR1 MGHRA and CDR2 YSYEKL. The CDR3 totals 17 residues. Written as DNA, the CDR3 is TGCGCCAGCAGCCAAGAATTGGAACAGGTGGGGAATCAGCCCCAGCATTTT. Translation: CASSQELEQVGNQPQHF.

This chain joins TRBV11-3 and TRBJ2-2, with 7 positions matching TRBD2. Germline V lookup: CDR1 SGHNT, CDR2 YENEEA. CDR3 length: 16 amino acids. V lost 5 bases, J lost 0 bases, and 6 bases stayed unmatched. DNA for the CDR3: TGTGCCAGCAGCGTCGGCGGGGGAGCGAACACCGGGGAGCTGTTTTTT. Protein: CASSVGGGANTGELFF.

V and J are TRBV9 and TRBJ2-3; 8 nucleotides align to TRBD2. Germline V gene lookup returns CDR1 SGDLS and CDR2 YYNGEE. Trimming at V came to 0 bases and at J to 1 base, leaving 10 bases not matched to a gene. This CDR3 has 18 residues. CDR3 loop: CASSVALTSDPRTDTQYF. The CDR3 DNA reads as TGTGCCAGCAGCGTAGCTCTGACTAGCGATCCACGCACAGATACGCAGTATTTT.

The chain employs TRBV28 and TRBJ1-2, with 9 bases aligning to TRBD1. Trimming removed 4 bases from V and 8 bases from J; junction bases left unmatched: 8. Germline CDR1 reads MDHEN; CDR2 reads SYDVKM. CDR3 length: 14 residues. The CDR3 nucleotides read TGTGCCAGCAGTTCCGGGACAGGGCTGCGGGGCTACACCTTC. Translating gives CASSSGTGLRGYTF.

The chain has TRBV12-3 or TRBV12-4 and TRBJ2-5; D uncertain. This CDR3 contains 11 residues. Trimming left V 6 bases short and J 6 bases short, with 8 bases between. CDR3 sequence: CASSPKKTQYF. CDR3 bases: TGTGCCAGCAGCCCTAAGAAGACCCAGTACTTC.

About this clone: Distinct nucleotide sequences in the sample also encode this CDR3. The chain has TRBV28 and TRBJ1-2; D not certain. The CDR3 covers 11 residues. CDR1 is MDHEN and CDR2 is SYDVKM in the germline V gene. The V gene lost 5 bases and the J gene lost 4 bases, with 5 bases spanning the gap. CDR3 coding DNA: TGTGCCAGCAGTCCCAGCTATGGCTACACCTTC. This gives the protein CASSPSYGYTF.

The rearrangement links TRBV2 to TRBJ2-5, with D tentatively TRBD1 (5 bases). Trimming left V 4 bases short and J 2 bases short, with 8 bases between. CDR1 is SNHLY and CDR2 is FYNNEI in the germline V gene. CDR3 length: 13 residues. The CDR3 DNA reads TGTGCCAGCAGTGGGCAGGGACAAGAGACCCAGTACTTC. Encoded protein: CASSGQGQETQYF.

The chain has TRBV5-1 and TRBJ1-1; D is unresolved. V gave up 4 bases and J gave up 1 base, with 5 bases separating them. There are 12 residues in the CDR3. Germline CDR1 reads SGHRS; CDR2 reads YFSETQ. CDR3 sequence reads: CASSGQNTEAFF. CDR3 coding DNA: TGCGCCAGCAGCGGGCAGAACACTGAAGCTTTCTTT.

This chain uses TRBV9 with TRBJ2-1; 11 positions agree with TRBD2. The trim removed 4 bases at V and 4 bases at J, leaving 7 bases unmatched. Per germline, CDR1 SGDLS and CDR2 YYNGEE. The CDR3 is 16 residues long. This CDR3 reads CASSPPGTSGYNEQFF. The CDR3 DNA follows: TGTGCCAGCAGCCCTCCCGGGACTAGCGGTTACAATGAGCAGTTCTTC.